The 28 T cell receptor beta chains below come from one sample, sequenced in a study of human T cells and chemical hapten exposure (dated by TCRdb to 2020 to 2023). Library generation was performed with RACE. The sequencer was a NextSeq 500. TCRdb ran its own pipeline on the public reads, namely fastp trimming at Q25 and MiXCR clone calling, and kept in-frame beta chains. A single entry per CDR3 protein holds the most common genes and DNA from its merged rows. This sample comprises around 380,000 distinct CDR3 sequences, around 5% of them detected only once. Under 3% of the sample is taken by the ten largest. The time point label, as the study defines it: patch test 1, 2 weeks after DPC sensitization. The treatment or condition label for this specimen denotes: therapeutic diphenylcyclopropenone sensitization with weekly scalp DPC. The sample in question was whole blood, obtained in connection with sensitization to the hapten diphenylcyclopropenone (DPC). The receptors come from a woman aged 45 to 65 with alopecia areata. Some clones in this sample may be carry-over from other donors' samples.

This clonotype was detected many times. The chain joins TRBV12-3 or TRBV12-4 to TRBJ2-1; 7 nucleotides line up with TRBD1. The CDR3 totals 13 residues. The J segment lost 3 bases and the V segment lost 10 bases, leaving 6 bases of the junction unmatched. CDR3 amino acids: CATGQVYYNEQFF. The CDR3 nucleotides read TGTGCCACTGGACAGGTCTACTACAATGAGCAGTTCTTC.

This clonotype has at least ten counts. The V and J genes are TRBV3-1 and TRBJ1-1; D remains unclear. Trimming left V 0 bases short and J 0 bases short, with 5 bases between. The CDR3 extends over 14 amino acids. Germline loops: CDR1 LGHDT, CDR2 YNNKEL (reference sequence). DNA of the CDR3: TGTGCCAGCAGCCAAGAACAGATGAACACTGAAGCTTTCTTT. Translation: CASSQEQMNTEAFF.

This clonotype was counted ten times or more. The genes are TRBV11-2 and TRBJ2-1; 11 bases are a match to TRBD2. Germline CDR1 is SGHAT and CDR2 is FQNNGV. Unmatched junction bases numbered 6, after V lost 5 bases and J lost 0 bases. This CDR3 is built from 17 residues. CDR3 protein: CASSVRLAGSSYNEQFF. As DNA, the CDR3 is TGTGCCAGCAGCGTTAGACTAGCGGGGAGCTCCTACAATGAGCAGTTCTTC.

This clonotype was recorded many times. The V and J genes are TRBV12-5 and TRBJ1-1, with D perhaps TRBD1 (5 bases). Germline assignment: CDR1 LGHNT and CDR2 FRNRAP. The germline V and J ends were trimmed by 5 bases and 6 bases, with 10 bases remaining between them. The CDR3 has 12 amino acids. The CDR3 coding sequence is TGTGCTAGTGGTGGGGACGGCCCTGAAGCTTTCTTT. Its translation: CASGGDGPEAFF.

The V and J genes are TRBV15 and TRBJ1-1; D not resolved. CDR1 and CDR2 from the germline V gene are LNHNV and YYDKDF (reference sequence). The CDR3 extends over 15 amino acids. With 0 bases removed from V and 7 bases from J, the gap between germline ends came to 15 bases. The CDR3 DNA reads TGTGCCACCAGCAGAGATCAGTTTCGGGTTGTTGAAGCTTTCTTT. This sequence encodes CATSRDQFRVVEAFF.

The V and J genes are TRBV12-3 or TRBV12-4 and TRBJ2-7, with 7 bases that match TRBD1. This CDR3 region has 17 residues. The J segment lost 2 bases and the V segment lost 5 bases, leaving 15 bases of the junction unmatched. CDR3 DNA sequence: TGTGCCAGCAGTCCTAGGACAGGAGTCGTGGTCACCTACGAGCAGTACTTC. This codes for CASSPRTGVVVTYEQYF.

This clonotype was observed a few times. The genes are TRBV9 and TRBJ1-3; no definite D call. Trimming left V 4 bases short and J 0 bases short, with 14 bases between. This CDR3 spans 16 amino acids. CDR1 is SGDLS, CDR2 YYNGEE, per germline. The CDR3 DNA is TGTGCCAGCAGCTCTTGGACGGGATCCTCTGGAAACACCATATATTTT. Its translation: CASSSWTGSSGNTIYF.

This clonotype was observed a handful of times. This chain uses TRBV29-1 with TRBJ2-1, with D possibly TRBD2 on 6 matching bases. The CDR3 totals 11 residues. Trimming removed 4 bases at V and 9 bases at J, with 10 bases between. The V gene's germline CDR1 is SQVTM and CDR2 ANQGSEA. CDR3 in amino acids: CSVVRGTEQFF. The CDR3 nucleotides read TGCAGCGTTGTACGGGGGACTGAGCAGTTCTTC.

This clonotype was recorded many times. The genes are TRBV9 and TRBJ1-2; possibly TRBD1 for D (6 bases). Germline V gene lookup returns CDR1 SGDLS and CDR2 YYNGEE. CDR3 size: 15 residues. V was shortened by 4 bases and J by 0 bases, with 13 bases between the two germline ends. CDR3 loop: CASSPHQGTNYGYTF. CDR3 sequence (DNA): TGTGCCAGCAGCCCTCATCAGGGGACTAACTATGGCTACACCTTC.

The chain joins TRBV29-1 to TRBJ1-3, with 10 bases matching TRBD1. This CDR3 spans 17 amino acids. The junction had 18 bases not matched to a gene; V was cut back by 6 bases and J by 7 bases. Per the germline V gene, CDR1 is SQVTM and CDR2 is ANQGSEA. The chain's CDR3 is CSVSGTGEEVGTNTIYF. The CDR3 bases are TGCAGCGTCTCCGGGACAGGGGAGGAGGTGGGCACGAACACCATATATTTT.

This clonotype was observed at least ten times. The V gene is TRBV6-2 or TRBV6-3, the J gene TRBJ1-2; 7 bases are shared with TRBD1. Germline-derived CDR1 and CDR2 are MNHEY and SVGEGT. The CDR3 consists of 14 residues. With V trimmed by 6 bases and J by 7 bases, 11 bases remained unmatched. The CDR3 region is CASRGTVFGRGYTF. The CDR3 nucleotides are TGTGCCAGCAGAGGGACAGTGTTTGGTCGTGGCTACACCTTC.

This clonotype was detected ten times or more. The chain links TRBV28 to TRBJ2-4; 7 nucleotides line up with TRBD1. Germline values: CDR1 MDHEN, CDR2 SYDVKM. Trimming at V came to 6 bases and at J to 12 bases, leaving 14 bases not matched to a gene. The CDR3 has 14 residues. The CDR3 sequence: CASSPLDREPNQYF. CDR3 DNA: TGTGCCAGCAGCCCCCTCGACAGGGAGCCCAATCAGTACTTC.

This clonotype occurred many times. The chain links TRBV6-2 or TRBV6-3 to TRBJ2-5; D possibly corresponds to TRBD2 (5 bases). The V end lost 8 bases, the J end lost 4 bases, and 14 bases lay between the germline ends. The V gene's germline CDR1 is MNHEY and CDR2 SVGEGT. The CDR3 is 13 residues long. DNA for the CDR3: TGTGCCAGCTGGAGGACCAATGGAGAGACCCAGTACTTC. Its translation is CASWRTNGETQYF.

This clonotype was picked up a small number of times. This chain joins TRBV27 and TRBJ1-6; no firm D call. Between the trimmed V and J ends, which lost 3 bases and 3 bases, there was a span of 18 bases. Germline CDR1 and CDR2: MNHEY and SMNVEV (reference sequence). The CDR3 is 18 residues long. The DNA of the CDR3 is TGTGCCAGCAGTTTGGGGAAGACGGGTATATACTATAATTCACCCCTCCACTTT. Amino acids: CASSLGKTGIYYNSPLHF.

This clonotype was seen at least ten times. This chain uses TRBV5-6 with TRBJ2-4; tentatively, D is TRBD2 (7 bases). This CDR3 is 18 amino acids long. Germline V gene lookup returns CDR1 SGHDT and CDR2 YYEEEE. Trimming took 0 bases from V and 9 from J, leaving 25 bases between them. CDR3 sequence reads: CASSLANRGRALVGIQYF. DNA for the CDR3: TGTGCCAGCAGCTTGGCCAATAGGGGGAGGGCCCTCGTGGGCATTCAGTACTTC.

J is TRBJ1-2 and V is TRBV28, with unresolved D. CDR1 is MDHEN, CDR2 SYDVKM, per germline. The CDR3 length is 17 residues. Trimming cost V 1 base and J 4 bases, with 19 bases left between them. CDR3 region: CASSLSPPGFLSYGYTF. The CDR3 DNA sequence: TGTGCCAGCAGTTTATCCCCGCCCGGATTCTTGAGCTATGGCTACACCTTC.

This clonotype was counted ten times or more. This sequence joins TRBV20-1 and TRBJ1-5, with D tentatively TRBD1 (5 bases). V was clipped by 8 bases and J by 5 bases, with 13 bases between them. From germline, CDR1 is DFQATT and CDR2 SNEGSKA (reference sequence). The CDR3 covers 12 residues. The CDR3 is CSLAREDQPQHF. The CDR3, as DNA: TGCAGTCTAGCCAGGGAGGATCAGCCCCAGCATTTT.

This clonotype was counted ten times or more. The CDR3 nucleotides read TGTGCCATCAAGGATGGAGGGGTCTACAATGAGCAGTTCTTC. This codes for CAIKDGGVYNEQFF. The chain combines TRBV10-3 with TRBJ2-1, with D possibly TRBD2 on 6 matching bases. V was clipped by 7 bases and J by 3 bases, with 13 bases between them. Germline CDR1 reads ENHRY; CDR2 reads SYGVKD. The CDR3 is made up of 14 amino acids.

This clonotype was detected a few times. J is TRBJ1-2 and V is TRBV7-2; 9 bases agree with TRBD1. Germline V gives CDR1 SGHTA, CDR2 FQGNSA. The trim removed 1 base at V and 5 bases at J, leaving 5 bases unmatched. The CDR3 length is 15 residues. The CDR3 region has the DNA TGTGCCAGCAGCTTAGGGGGACAGGGCAGATATGGCTACACCTTC. This translates into CASSLGGQGRYGYTF.

The rearrangement links TRBV20-1 to TRBJ2-1; TRBD2 matches at 8 bases. From germline, CDR1 is DFQATT and CDR2 SNEGSKA (reference sequence). CDR3 length equals 14 residues. V was pared by 4 bases and J by 8 bases, with 10 bases of the junction left unmatched. CDR3 DNA sequence: TGCAGTGCTACCGGGAGGGCCCGTATGTATGAGCAGTTCTTC. Protein product: CSATGRARMYEQFF.

Written as DNA, the CDR3 is TGTGCCAGCAGTTTGAAGCAAGAGACCCAGTACTTC. This gives the protein CASSLKQETQYF. The chain uses TRBV27 and TRBJ2-5; D not resolved. CDR3 length: 12 amino acids. V shed 3 bases and J shed 2 bases, with 4 bases lying between them. Germline-derived CDR1 and CDR2 are MNHEY and SMNVEV (reference sequence).

This clonotype was picked up many times. V usage is TRBV19 and J usage is TRBJ2-5, with unresolved D. CDR3 size: 17 residues. The germline gives CDR1 LNHDA, CDR2 SQIVND (reference sequence). V shed 3 bases and J shed 0 bases, with 17 bases lying between them. This CDR3 is CASSMSAADPYQETQYF. CDR3 coding DNA: TGTGCCAGTAGTATGAGTGCGGCGGACCCGTACCAAGAGACCCAGTACTTC. The entire variable domain, with the rest obtained from reference TRBV19 and TRBJ2-5, is as follows: DGGITQSPKYLFRKEGQNVTLSCEQNLNHDAMYWYRQDPGQGLRLIYYSQIVNDFQKGDIAEGYSVSREKKESFPLTVTSAQKNPTAFYLCASSMSAADPYQETQYFGPGTRLLVL.

At least ten counts were recorded for this clonotype. The rearrangement joins TRBV29-1 to TRBJ1-1; D is perhaps TRBD1 (5 bases). Germline V gene data show CDR1 as SQVTM and CDR2 as ANQGSEA. The CDR3 loop spans 15 amino acids. V dropped 0 bases and J dropped 11 bases, with 22 bases sitting between them. CDR3: CSVEDLREAQKGAFF. The DNA of the CDR3 is TGCAGCGTTGAAGATCTGCGGGAGGCCCAAAAGGGGGCTTTCTTT.

This clonotype came up a few times. V is TRBV6-2 or TRBV6-3 and J is TRBJ2-3; tentatively, D is TRBD1 (6 bases). Germline values: CDR1 MNHEY, CDR2 SVGEGT. This CDR3 region has 16 residues. Trimming removed 6 bases from V and 0 bases from J, with 16 bases in between. CDR3 residues: CASRRTALTSTDTQYF. CDR3 in DNA: TGTGCCAGCAGGAGGACAGCTTTAACTAGCACAGATACGCAGTATTTT.

This clonotype was recorded at least ten times. This chain uses TRBV4-2 with TRBJ1-2, with D uncertain. CDR3 length: 14 amino acids. V was trimmed by 0 bases and J by 8 bases, leaving 13 bases between them. From germline, CDR1 is LGHNA and CDR2 YNFKEQ. The CDR3 spells CASSQDHEGSGYTF. The CDR3 nucleotides read TGTGCCAGCAGCCAAGATCATGAAGGAAGCGGCTACACCTTC.

This clonotype was found a few times. The chain uses TRBV6-6 and TRBJ1-5; no definite D call. The CDR3 covers 13 residues. Trimming took off 5 bases at V and 7 bases at J, with 12 bases between the two ends. CDR1 is MNHNY and CDR2 is SVGAGI in the germline V gene (reference sequence). The CDR3 is CASSRPEPQPQHF. DNA for the CDR3: TGTGCCAGCAGTAGGCCCGAACCCCAGCCCCAGCATTTT.

In its sample, this clonotype was seen many times. The gene calls are TRBV5-6 and TRBJ2-7; 11 bases are a match to TRBD2. The CDR3 consists of 14 residues. V lost 4 bases and J lost 5; bases outside the gene matches: 5. Germline-derived CDR1 and CDR2 are SGHDT and YYEEEE. The CDR3 nucleotides read TGTGCCAGCAGCCTGCTAGCGGGAGGCCACGAGCAGTACTTC. The encoded protein is CASSLLAGGHEQYF.

CDR3 coding DNA: TGCAGTGCTCTGACTAGCGGTGGGGAAAACATTCAGTACTTC. Its translation: CSALTSGGENIQYF. This rearrangement joins TRBV20-1 to TRBJ2-4, with 9 bases aligning to TRBD2. This CDR3 has 14 residues. CDR1 is DFQATT, CDR2 SNEGSKA, per germline (reference sequence). V was clipped by 5 bases and J by 5 bases; unmatched bases: 7.